The TCR beta chain described here comes from a study of shared clonotypes between healthy human individuals. Of note for this clone: As yet, its antigen is unknown.

The CDR3 length is 14 residues. Trimming pared 3 bases from V and 2 bases from J, leaving 9 bases between. Germline CDR1 LNHDA, CDR2 SQIVND (reference sequence). Investigators spread the genomic DNA of each subset evenly over several immunoSEQ plates. This table comes from immunoSEQ multiplex PCR, and its TCRdb copy is limited to in-frame clones, with some not included. Altogether roughly 700,000 clones are present, 90% being singletons, with the ten largest covering 34%. General observations from the study: Sequencing depth was expected to influence donor clonotype sharing. Memory subsets had estimated richness that was generally smaller than that of naive subsets. It was the non-shared clonotypes that had lower generation probabilities than clonotypes shared by all four donors.

Sequencing was done on a sample of memory CD8+ T cells from PBMCs. The sample's subset: CD45RO+ cells pooled with CCR7-negative TemRA cells. The sequence derives from a man aged 18 to 29 in good health. Some clones in this sample may be carry-over from other donors' samples. The chain employs TRBV19 and TRBJ2-3; possibly TRBD1 for D (5 bases). The chain's CDR3 is CASSMGQATDTQYF. CDR3 sequence (DNA): TGTGCCAGTAGTATGGGGCAGGCCACAGATACGCAGTATTTT.